The 10 T cell receptor beta chains below were found in one sample sequenced in a study of technical replicates of blood from a few donors (dated by TCRdb to the late 2010s). The protocol used for the library was the immunoSEQ multiplex PCR assay. TCRdb took over this immuneACCESS table, retaining in-frame rearrangements with V and J assigned. Such tables are incomplete; in checked studies, under half of the missing clones stem from an unresolved V gene, and the remainder is unexplained. The sample includes around 77,000 clones, with 80% to 95% observed a single time. Approximately 0.4% of the sample lies in the top ten. Sequenced sample: T cells isolated from PBMCs. Receptor source: a human donor in good health.

V usage is TRBV7-9 and J usage is TRBJ1-3, with D maybe TRBD1 (6 bases). V was pared by 3 bases and J by 3 bases, with 18 bases between. The V gene's germline CDR1 is SEHNR and CDR2 FQNEAQ (reference sequence). This CDR3 contains 17 residues. The CDR3 sequence: CASSFPLPQGGGNTIYF. The DNA of the CDR3 is TGTGCCAGCAGCTTCCCGCTCCCACAGGGCGGTGGAAACACCATATATTTT.

This clone appeared once. The chain joins TRBV28 to TRBJ1-1, with a tentative D call TRBD1 (5 bases). CDR1 is MDHEN and CDR2 is SYDVKM in the germline V gene. V lost 0 bases, J lost 7 bases, and 12 bases lay in between. CDR3 length equals 14 residues. The CDR3 DNA sequence: TGTGCCAGCAGTTTATGGATAGGGGACTATGAAGCTTTCTTT. Translation gives CASSLWIGDYEAFF.

The gene calls are TRBV7-3 and TRBJ2-1; TRBD1 agrees at 11 bases. Germline CDR1 SGHTA, CDR2 FQGTGA. This CDR3 has 17 residues. With V trimmed by 5 bases and J by 7 bases, 13 bases remained unmatched. CDR3 bases: TGTGCCAGCAGCCCTAATTGGGGGACAGGGGGGAAGAATGAGCAGTTCTTC. Its protein is CASSPNWGTGGKNEQFF.

This chain connects TRBV27 to TRBJ2-7; TRBD1 aligns across 9 bases. The CDR3 has 14 residues. The junction had 5 bases not matched to a gene; V was cut back by 5 bases and J by 3 bases. CDR1 is MNHEY, CDR2 SMNVEV, per germline (reference sequence). Written as DNA, the CDR3 is TGTGCCAGCAGTCCCCGGACAGGGGACTACGAGCAGTACTTC. This translates into CASSPRTGDYEQYF.

This chain uses TRBV30 with TRBJ2-2; 12 bases align to TRBD2. The ends lost 0 bases at V and 2 bases at J; junction bases unmatched: 1. The CDR3 contains 16 residues. Germline CDR1 reads GTSNPN; CDR2 reads SVGIG (reference sequence). In nucleotides, the CDR3 is TGTGCCTGGAGTGTACTAGCGGGAGGTAACACCGGGGAGCTGTTTTTT. As protein: CAWSVLAGGNTGELFF.

This chain links TRBV28 with TRBJ1-5, with unresolved D. V was cut by 3 bases and J by 2 bases, with 11 bases left in between. The CDR3 has 15 residues. Looked up from germline, CDR1 is MDHEN and CDR2 is SYDVKM. In nucleotides, the CDR3 is TGTGCCAGCAGTTTCTCGGGTTCCGGCAATCAGCCCCAGCATTTT. It encodes CASSFSGSGNQPQHF. Based on the CDR3 plus reference TRBV28 and TRBJ1-5, the full variable domain is DVKVTQSSRYLVKRTGEKVFLECVQDMDHENMFWYRQDPGLGLRLIYFSYDVKMKEKGDIPEGYSVSREKKERFSLILESASTNQTSMYLCASSFSGSGNQPQHFGDGTRLSIL.

The chain is built from TRBV10-2 and TRBJ1-5; 11 bases are shared with TRBD1. From germline, CDR1 is WSHSY and CDR2 SAAADI. The junction had 1 base not matched to a gene; V was cut back by 6 bases and J by 3 bases. This CDR3 has 14 amino acids. The CDR3 is CASRGQGDNQPQHF. The CDR3 DNA reads TGCGCCAGCAGGGGACAGGGGGACAATCAGCCCCAGCATTTT.

The chain employs TRBV5-1 and TRBJ2-7; 12 nucleotides line up with TRBD2. Germline CDR1 and CDR2: SGHRS and YFSETQ. This CDR3 spans 19 amino acids. The V and J ends lost 0 bases and 2 bases, in that order; junction bases with no gene match: 12. CDR3: CASSLARQIGLAGTYEQYF. The CDR3 DNA reads TGCGCCAGCAGCTTGGCCCGACAGATTGGACTAGCGGGGACCTACGAGCAGTACTTC.

V and J are TRBV4-3 and TRBJ2-7; TRBD2 agrees at 13 bases. V lost 4 bases and J lost 3; bases outside the gene matches: 6. This CDR3 contains 16 residues. In germline, CDR1 is LGHNA, CDR2 YSLEER. The CDR3 DNA is TGCGCCAGCAGCCGCGGACTAGCGGGAGAGAACTACGAGCAGTACTTC. It codes for CASSRGLAGENYEQYF.

The chain uses TRBV7-2 and TRBJ1-3; the match to TRBD1 covers 11 bases. The germline V gene has CDR1 SGHTA and CDR2 FQGNSA. Trimming took 5 bases from V and 0 from J; bases not matched to a gene: 0. The CDR3 spans 15 residues. CDR3 sequence: CASSGTGGSGNTIYF. CDR3 DNA: TGTGCCAGCAGCGGGACAGGGGGCTCTGGAAACACCATATATTTT.